The TCR beta chain described here comes from a study of response to subunit inactivated influenza vaccine. TCRdb redid the calling of the RT-PCR reads with MiXCR, one entry per CDR3 protein. The data contain under 950,000 distinct CDR3 sequences, over 20% of them singletons. The sequence came from a man aged 50 or older who received an inactivated influenza vaccine. Specimen: PBMCs from blood, collected 5 days after vaccination.

For the CDR3, the DNA is TGCGCCAGCAGCCAACAGTGGGGTGGGGGGCGCGAGACCCAGTACTTC. Translating gives CASSQQWGGGRETQYF. The V call is TRBV4-3, the J call TRBJ2-5, with D possibly called TRBD1 or TRBD2 (6 bases each). The CDR3 loop spans 16 amino acids. The V and J ends lost 2 bases and 5 bases respectively, with 18 bases between them. Germline lookup yields CDR1 LGHNA and CDR2 YSLEER.